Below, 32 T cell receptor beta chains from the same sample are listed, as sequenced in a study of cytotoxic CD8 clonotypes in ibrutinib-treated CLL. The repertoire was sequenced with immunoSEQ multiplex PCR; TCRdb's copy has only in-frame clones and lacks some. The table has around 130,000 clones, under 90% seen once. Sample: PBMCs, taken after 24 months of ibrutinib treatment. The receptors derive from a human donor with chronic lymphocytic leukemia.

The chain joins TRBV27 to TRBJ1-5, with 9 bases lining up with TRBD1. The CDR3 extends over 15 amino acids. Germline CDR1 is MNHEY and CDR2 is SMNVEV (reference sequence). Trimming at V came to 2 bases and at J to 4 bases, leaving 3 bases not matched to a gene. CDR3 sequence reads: CASSLDRGDNQPQHF. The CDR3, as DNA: TGTGCCAGCAGTTTAGACAGGGGGGATAATCAGCCCCAGCATTTT.

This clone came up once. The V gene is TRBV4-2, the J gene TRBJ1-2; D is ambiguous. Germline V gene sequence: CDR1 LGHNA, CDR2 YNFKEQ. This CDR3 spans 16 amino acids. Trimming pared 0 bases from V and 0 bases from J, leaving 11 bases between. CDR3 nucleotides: TGTGCCAGCAGCCAAGACATCCGGCAAGCTAACTATGGCTACACCTTC. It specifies CASSQDIRQANYGYTF.

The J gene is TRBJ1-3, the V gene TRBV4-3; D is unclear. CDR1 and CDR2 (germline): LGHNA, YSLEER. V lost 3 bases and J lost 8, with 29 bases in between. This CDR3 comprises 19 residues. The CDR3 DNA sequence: TGCGCCAGCAGCCACCATGCCGCCCAGCCCGTGGCAGGCCTTGACACCATATATTTT. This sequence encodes CASSHHAAQPVAGLDTIYF.

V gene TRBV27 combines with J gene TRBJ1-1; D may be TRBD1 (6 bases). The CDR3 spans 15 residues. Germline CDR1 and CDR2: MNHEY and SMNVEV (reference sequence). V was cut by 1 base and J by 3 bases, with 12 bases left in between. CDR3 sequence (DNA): TGTGCCAGCAGTTTATGGTTTAAGGGGGACACTGAAGCTTTCTTT. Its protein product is CASSLWFKGDTEAFF.

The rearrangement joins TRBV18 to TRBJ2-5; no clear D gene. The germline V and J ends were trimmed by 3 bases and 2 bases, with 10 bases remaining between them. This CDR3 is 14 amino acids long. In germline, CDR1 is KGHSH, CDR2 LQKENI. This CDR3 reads CASSPQPRQETQYF. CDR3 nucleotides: TGTGCCAGCTCACCGCAACCAAGACAAGAGACCCAGTACTTC.

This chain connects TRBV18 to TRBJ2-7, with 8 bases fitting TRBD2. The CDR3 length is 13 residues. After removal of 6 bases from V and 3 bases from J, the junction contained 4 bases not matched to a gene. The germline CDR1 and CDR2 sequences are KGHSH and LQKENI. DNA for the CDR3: TGTGCCAGCTCTGAGGGACTAGACTACGAGCAGTACTTC. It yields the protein CASSEGLDYEQYF.

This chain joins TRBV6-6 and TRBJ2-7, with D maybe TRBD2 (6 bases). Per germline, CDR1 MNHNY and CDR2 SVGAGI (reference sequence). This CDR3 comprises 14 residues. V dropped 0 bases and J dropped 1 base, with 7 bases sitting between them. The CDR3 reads CASSYSGGSYEQYF. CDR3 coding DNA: TGTGCCAGCAGTTACTCGGGGGGATCCTACGAGCAGTACTTC.

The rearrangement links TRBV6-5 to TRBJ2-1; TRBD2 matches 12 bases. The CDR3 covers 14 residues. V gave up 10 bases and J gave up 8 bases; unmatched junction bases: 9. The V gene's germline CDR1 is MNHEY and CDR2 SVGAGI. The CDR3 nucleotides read TGTGCCATCCGGCGGACTAGCGGGGCCTATGAGCAGTTCTTC. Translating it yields CAIRRTSGAYEQFF.

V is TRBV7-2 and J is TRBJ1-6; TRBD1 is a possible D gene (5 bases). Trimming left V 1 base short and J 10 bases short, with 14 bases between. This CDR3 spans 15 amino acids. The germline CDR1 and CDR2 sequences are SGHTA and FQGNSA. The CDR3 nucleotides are TGTGCCAGCAGCTTAGGGACCCAGGGCAGATCACCCCTCCACTTT. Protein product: CASSLGTQGRSPLHF.

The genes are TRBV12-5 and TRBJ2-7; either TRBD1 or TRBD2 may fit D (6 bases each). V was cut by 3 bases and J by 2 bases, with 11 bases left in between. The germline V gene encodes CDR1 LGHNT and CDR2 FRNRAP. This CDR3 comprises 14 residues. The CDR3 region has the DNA TGTGCTAGTGGTTTAGGGGGGCTGGCCTACGAGCAGTACTTC. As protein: CASGLGGLAYEQYF.

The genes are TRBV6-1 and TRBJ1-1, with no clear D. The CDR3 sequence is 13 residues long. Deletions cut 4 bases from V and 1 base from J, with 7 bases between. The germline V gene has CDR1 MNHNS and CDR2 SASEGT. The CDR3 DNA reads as TGTGCCAGCAGTGCTACAGCGAACACTGAAGCTTTCTTT. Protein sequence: CASSATANTEAFF.

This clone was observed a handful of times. The CDR3 DNA follows: TGTGCTAGTGGTTTGGAACCCTCATCCGGGGCTATGAGGACTGAAGCTTTCTTT. Translation: CASGLEPSSGAMRTEAFF. The V call is TRBV12-5, the J call TRBJ1-1, with a weak D call TRBD1 (5 bases). The CDR3 extends over 18 amino acids. Trimming removed 1 base at V and 5 bases at J, with 23 bases between. Germline loops: CDR1 LGHNT, CDR2 FRNRAP.

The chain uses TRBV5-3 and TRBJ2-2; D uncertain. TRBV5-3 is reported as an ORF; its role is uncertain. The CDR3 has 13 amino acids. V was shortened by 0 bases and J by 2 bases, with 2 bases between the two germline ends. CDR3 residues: CARSLDNTGELFF. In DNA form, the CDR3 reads TGTGCCAGAAGCTTGGACAACACCGGGGAGCTGTTTTTT.

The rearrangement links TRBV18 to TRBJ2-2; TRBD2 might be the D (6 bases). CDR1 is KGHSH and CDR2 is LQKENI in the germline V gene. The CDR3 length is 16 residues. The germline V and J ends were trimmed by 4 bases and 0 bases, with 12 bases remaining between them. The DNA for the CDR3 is TGTGCCAGCTCACGCGGCGGGGCAGCGAACACCGGGGAGCTGTTTTTT. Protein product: CASSRGGAANTGELFF.

The CDR3 DNA follows: TGTGCCAGCAACGGTAGCGGGGGACAATGGGATGAGCAGTTCTTC. This codes for CASNGSGGQWDEQFF. This chain joins TRBV12-1 and TRBJ2-1; the table's D call, TRBD2, has no DNA check behind it. TRBV12-1 is a pseudogene locus. The CDR3 runs 15 residues.

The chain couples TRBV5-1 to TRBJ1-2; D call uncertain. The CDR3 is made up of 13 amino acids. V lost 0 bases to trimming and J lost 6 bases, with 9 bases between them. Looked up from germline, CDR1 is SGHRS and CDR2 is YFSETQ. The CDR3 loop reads CASSLEGADGYTF. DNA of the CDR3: TGCGCCAGCAGCTTGGAGGGCGCCGATGGCTACACCTTC.

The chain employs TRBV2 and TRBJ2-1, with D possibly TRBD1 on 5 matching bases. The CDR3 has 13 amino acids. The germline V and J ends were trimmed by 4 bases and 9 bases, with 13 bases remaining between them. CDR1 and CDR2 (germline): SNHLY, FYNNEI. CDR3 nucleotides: TGTGCCAGCAGTGTTACGACAGTGGTTGAGCAGTTCTTC. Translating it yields CASSVTTVVEQFF.

The CDR3 region has the DNA TGTGCCAGCCTGCCCCCGGGGTACAACACTGAAGCTTTCTTT. Amino acid sequence: CASLPPGYNTEAFF. V is TRBV6-5 and J is TRBJ1-1; D is unresolved. V was cut by 8 bases and J by 2 bases, with 15 bases left in between. The germline V gene encodes CDR1 MNHEY and CDR2 SVGAGI. The CDR3 length is 14 residues.

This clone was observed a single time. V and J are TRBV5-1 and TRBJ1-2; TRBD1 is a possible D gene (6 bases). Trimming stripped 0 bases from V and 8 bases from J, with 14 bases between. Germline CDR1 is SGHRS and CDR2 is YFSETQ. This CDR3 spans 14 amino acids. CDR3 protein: CASSLGGGPMGYTF. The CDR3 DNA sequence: TGCGCCAGCAGCTTGGGCGGGGGGCCCATGGGCTACACCTTC.

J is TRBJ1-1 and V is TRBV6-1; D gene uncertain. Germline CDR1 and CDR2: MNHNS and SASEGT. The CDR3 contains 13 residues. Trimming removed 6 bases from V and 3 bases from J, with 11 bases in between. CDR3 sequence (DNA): TGTGCCAGCAGGAGGGCCCCAGACACTGAAGCTTTCTTT. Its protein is CASRRAPDTEAFF.

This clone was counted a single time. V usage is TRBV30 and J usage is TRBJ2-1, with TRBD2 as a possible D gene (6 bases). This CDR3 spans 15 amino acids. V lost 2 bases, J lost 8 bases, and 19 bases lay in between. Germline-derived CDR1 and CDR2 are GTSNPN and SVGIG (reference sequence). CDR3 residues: CAWSTGTQVRHEQFF. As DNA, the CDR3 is TGTGCCTGGAGTACCGGGACTCAAGTACGGCATGAGCAGTTCTTC.

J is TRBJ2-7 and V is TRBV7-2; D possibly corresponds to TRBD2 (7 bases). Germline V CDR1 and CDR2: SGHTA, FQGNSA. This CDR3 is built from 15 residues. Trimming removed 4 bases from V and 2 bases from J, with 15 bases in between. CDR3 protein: CASSSAGASTYEQYF. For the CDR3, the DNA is TGTGCCAGCAGCTCGGCGGGGGCGTCCACCTACGAGCAGTACTTC.

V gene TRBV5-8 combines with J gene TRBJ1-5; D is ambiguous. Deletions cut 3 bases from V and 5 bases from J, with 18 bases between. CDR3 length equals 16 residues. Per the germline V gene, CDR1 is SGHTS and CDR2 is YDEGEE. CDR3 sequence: CASSCGRFCPDQPQHF. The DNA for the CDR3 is TGTGCCAGCAGCTGCGGCCGGTTCTGTCCGGATCAGCCCCAGCATTTT. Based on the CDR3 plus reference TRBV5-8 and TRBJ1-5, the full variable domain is EAGVTQSPTHLIKTRGQQATLRCSPISGHTSVYWYQQALGLGLQFLLWYDEGEERNRGNFPPRFSGRQFPNYSSELNVNALELEDSALYLCASSCGRFCPDQPQHFGDGTRLSIL.

Here the CDR3 reads CASSQSRDRERSDTQYF. The CDR3 nucleotides read TGCGCCAGCAGTCAATCGCGTGACAGGGAAAGATCAGATACGCAGTATTTT. This chain joins TRBV23-1 and TRBJ2-3, with 7 bases lining up with TRBD1. TRBV23-1 carries the ORF label, with uncertain function. Trimming cost V 0 bases and J 4 bases; bases outside gene matches: 10. The CDR3 covers 17 residues.

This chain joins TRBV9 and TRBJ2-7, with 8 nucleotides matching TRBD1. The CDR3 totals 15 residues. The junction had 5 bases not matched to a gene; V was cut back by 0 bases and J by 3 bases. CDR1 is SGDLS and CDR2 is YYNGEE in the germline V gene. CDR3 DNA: TGTGCCAGCAGCGTAGAGGGGACAGGTGGCTACGAGCAGTACTTC. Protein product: CASSVEGTGGYEQYF.

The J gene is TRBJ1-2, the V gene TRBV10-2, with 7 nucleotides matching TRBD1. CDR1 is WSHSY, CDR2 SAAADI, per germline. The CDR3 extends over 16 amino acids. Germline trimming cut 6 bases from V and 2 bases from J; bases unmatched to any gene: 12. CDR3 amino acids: CASRENRGKENYGYTF. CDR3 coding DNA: TGCGCCAGCAGGGAAAACAGGGGAAAGGAGAACTATGGCTACACCTTC.

The CDR3 DNA reads TGTGCCAGCAGCCGGGGACAATCACAAGAGACCCAGTACTTC. Protein sequence: CASSRGQSQETQYF. V gene TRBV5-4 combines with J gene TRBJ2-5, with D perhaps matching TRBD1 (6 bases). The V end was cut by 4 bases, the J end by 2 bases, with 12 bases between. The CDR3 runs to 14 residues. The germline V gene has CDR1 SGHNT and CDR2 YYREEE (reference sequence).

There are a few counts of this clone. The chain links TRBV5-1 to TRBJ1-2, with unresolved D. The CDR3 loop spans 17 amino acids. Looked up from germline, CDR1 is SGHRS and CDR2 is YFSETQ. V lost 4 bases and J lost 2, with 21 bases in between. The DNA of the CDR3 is TGCGCCAGCAGCCCGTCTCCGGGGTTTCGGCTAAACTATGGCTACACCTTC. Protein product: CASSPSPGFRLNYGYTF.

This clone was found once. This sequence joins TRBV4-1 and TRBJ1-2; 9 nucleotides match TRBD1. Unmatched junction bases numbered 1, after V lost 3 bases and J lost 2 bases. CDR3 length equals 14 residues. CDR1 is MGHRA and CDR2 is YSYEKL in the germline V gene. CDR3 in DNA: TGCGCCAGCAGCCAGGGGACAGGGAACTATGGCTACACCTTC. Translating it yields CASSQGTGNYGYTF.

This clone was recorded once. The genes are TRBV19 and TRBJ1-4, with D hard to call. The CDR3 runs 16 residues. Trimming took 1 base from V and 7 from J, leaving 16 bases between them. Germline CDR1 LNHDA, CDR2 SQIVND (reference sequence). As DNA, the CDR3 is TGTGCCAGTAGTATAGGTGGGGTGGCAAGAGGTGAAAAACTGTTTTTT. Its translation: CASSIGGVARGEKLFF.

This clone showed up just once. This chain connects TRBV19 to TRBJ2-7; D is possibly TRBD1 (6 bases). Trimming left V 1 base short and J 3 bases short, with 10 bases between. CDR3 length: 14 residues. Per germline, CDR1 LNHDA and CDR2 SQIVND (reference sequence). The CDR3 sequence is CASSIGTAIYEQYF. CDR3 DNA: TGTGCCAGTAGTATAGGGACAGCCATCTACGAGCAGTACTTC.

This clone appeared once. The CDR3 sequence is CASSDRRGDTQYF. As DNA, the CDR3 is TGTGCCAGCAGTGACCGACGGGGAGATACGCAGTATTTT. This chain links TRBV6-4 with TRBJ2-3; maybe TRBD2 (5 bases). The CDR3 is made up of 13 amino acids. Germline V gene lookup returns CDR1 MRHNA and CDR2 SNTAGT. Deletions cut 2 bases from V and 5 bases from J, with 8 bases between.